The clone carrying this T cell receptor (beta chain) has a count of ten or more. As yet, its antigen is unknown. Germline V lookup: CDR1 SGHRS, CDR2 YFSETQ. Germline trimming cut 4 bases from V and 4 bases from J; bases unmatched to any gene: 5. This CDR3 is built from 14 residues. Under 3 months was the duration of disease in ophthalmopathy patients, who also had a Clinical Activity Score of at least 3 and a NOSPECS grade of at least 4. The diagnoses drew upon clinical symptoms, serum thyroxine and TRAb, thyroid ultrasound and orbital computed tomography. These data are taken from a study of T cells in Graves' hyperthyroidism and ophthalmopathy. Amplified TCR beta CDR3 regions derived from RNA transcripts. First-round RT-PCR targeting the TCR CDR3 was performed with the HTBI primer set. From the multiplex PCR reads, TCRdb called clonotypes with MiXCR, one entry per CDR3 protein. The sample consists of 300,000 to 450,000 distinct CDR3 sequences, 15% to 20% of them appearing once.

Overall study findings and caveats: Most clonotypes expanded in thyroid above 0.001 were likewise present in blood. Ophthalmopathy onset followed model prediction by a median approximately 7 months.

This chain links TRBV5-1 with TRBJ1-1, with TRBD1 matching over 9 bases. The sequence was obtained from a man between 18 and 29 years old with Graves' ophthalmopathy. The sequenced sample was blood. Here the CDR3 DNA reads TGCGCCAGCAGCCCGGACAGGGGACCCACTGAAGCTTTCTTT. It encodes CASSPDRGPTEAFF.